The 5 T cell receptor beta chains in this list originate from one sample, sequenced in a study of shared clonotypes between healthy human individuals. Sequencing was performed with immunoSEQ multiplex PCR; in TCRdb, only in-frame clones are kept and a portion is missing. The table lists more than 450,000 clones, around 79% of them singletons. The sequencing sample was made of PBMCs. Source of these receptors: a woman aged 40-49 years in good health. Some clones in this sample may be carry-over from other donors' samples.

The chain employs TRBV11-2 and TRBJ2-2; 16 positions match TRBD2. Germline CDR1 reads SGHAT; CDR2 reads FQNNGV. The CDR3 has 18 amino acids. J was trimmed by 4 bases and V by 5 bases; bases with no gene match: 7. The CDR3 sequence: CASSKGLAGGPGTGELFF. The CDR3 region has the DNA TGTGCCAGCAGCAAGGGACTAGCGGGAGGGCCGGGCACCGGGGAGCTGTTTTTT.

This clone was observed a few times. This chain links TRBV5-4 with TRBJ1-1; TRBD1 is a possible D gene (5 bases). Germline CDR1 SGHNT, CDR2 YYREEE (reference sequence). The CDR3 is made up of 15 amino acids. The V gene lost 2 bases and the J gene lost 5 bases, with 16 bases spanning the gap. CDR3 sequence reads: CASSFEGRLRTEAFF. The CDR3 DNA sequence: TGTGCCAGCAGCTTCGAGGGACGGTTGAGGACTGAAGCTTTCTTT. Complete variable domain (other parts from reference TRBV5-4 and TRBJ1-1): ETGVTQSPTHLIKTRGQQVTLRCSSQSGHNTVSWYQQALGQGPQFIFQYYREEENGRGNFPPRFSGLQFPNYSSELNVNALELDDSALYLCASSFEGRLRTEAFFGQGTRLTVV.

This clone was counted between two and nine times. This sequence joins TRBV5-4 and TRBJ2-3; 7 bases map to TRBD1. CDR1 is SGHNT and CDR2 is YYREEE in the germline V gene (reference sequence). The CDR3 runs to 13 residues. V shed 4 bases and J 6 bases; nucleotides not matched to a gene: 5. CDR3 amino acids: CASSERTGDTQYF. The CDR3, as DNA: TGTGCCAGCAGCGAAAGGACAGGCGATACGCAGTATTTT. Variable domain in full (rest from reference TRBV5-4 and TRBJ2-3): ETGVTQSPTHLIKTRGQQVTLRCSSQSGHNTVSWYQQALGQGPQFIFQYYREEENGRGNFPPRFSGLQFPNYSSELNVNALELDDSALYLCASSERTGDTQYFGPGTRLTVL.

The chain carries TRBV11-3 and TRBJ2-5, with 10 bases lining up with TRBD2. J was trimmed by 0 bases and V by 5 bases; bases with no gene match: 3. Germline V gives CDR1 SGHNT, CDR2 YENEEA. The CDR3 extends over 15 amino acids. The CDR3 spells CASSQGTSDQETQYF. Here the CDR3 DNA reads TGTGCCAGCAGCCAGGGGACTAGCGACCAAGAGACCCAGTACTTC.

This clone showed up just a few times. This chain connects TRBV2 to TRBJ2-2; a possible D gene is TRBD2 (5 bases). This CDR3 spans 13 amino acids. The germline V gene encodes CDR1 SNHLY and CDR2 FYNNEI. Trimming stripped 6 bases from V and 2 bases from J, with 7 bases between. The chain's CDR3 is CASRTINTGELFF. CDR3 in DNA: TGTGCCAGCAGGACTATCAACACCGGGGAGCTGTTTTTT.